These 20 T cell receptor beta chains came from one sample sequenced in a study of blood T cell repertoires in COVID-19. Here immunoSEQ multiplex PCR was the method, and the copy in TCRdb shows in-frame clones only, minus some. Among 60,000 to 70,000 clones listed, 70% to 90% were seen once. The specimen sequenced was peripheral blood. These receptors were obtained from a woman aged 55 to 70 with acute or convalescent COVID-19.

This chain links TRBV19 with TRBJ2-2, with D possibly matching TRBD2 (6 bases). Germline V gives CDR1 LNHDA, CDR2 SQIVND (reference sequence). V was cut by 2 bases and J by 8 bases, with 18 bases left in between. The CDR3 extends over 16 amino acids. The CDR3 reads CASSISWTTIQGELFF. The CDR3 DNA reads TGTGCCAGTAGTATATCCTGGACTACCATCCAGGGGGAGCTGTTTTTT.

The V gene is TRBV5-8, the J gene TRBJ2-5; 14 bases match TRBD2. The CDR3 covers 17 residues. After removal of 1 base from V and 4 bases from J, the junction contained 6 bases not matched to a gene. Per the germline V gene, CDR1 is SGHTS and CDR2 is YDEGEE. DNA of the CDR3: TGTGCCAGCAGCTTGAGGATTGGACTAGCGGGAGGAGAGACCCAGTACTTC. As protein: CASSLRIGLAGGETQYF.

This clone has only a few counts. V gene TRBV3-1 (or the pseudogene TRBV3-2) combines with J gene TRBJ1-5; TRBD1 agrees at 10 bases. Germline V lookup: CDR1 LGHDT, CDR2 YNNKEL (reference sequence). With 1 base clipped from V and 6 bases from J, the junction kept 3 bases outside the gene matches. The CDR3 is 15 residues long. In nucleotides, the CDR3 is TGTGCCAGCAGCCAAGGGACAGGGGGTTTTCAGCCCCAGCATTTT. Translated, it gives CASSQGTGGFQPQHF.

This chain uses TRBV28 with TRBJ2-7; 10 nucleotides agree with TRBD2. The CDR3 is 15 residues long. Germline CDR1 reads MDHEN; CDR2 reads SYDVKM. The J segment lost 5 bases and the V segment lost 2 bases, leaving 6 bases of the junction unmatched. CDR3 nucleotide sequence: TGTGCCAGCAGTTTACAAAGCGGGGGGGCTCACGAGCAGTACTTC. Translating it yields CASSLQSGGAHEQYF. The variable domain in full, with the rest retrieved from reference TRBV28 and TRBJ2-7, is DVKVTQSSRYLVKRTGEKVFLECVQDMDHENMFWYRQDPGLGLRLIYFSYDVKMKEKGDIPEGYSVSREKKERFSLILESASTNQTSMYLCASSLQSGGAHEQYFGPGTRLTVT.

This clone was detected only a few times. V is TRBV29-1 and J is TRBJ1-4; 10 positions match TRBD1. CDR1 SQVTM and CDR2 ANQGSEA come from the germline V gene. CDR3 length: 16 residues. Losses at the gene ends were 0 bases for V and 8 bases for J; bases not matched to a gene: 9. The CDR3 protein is CSVEDSGTGEYEKLFF. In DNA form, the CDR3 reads TGCAGCGTTGAAGATTCCGGGACAGGGGAATACGAAAAACTGTTTTTT.

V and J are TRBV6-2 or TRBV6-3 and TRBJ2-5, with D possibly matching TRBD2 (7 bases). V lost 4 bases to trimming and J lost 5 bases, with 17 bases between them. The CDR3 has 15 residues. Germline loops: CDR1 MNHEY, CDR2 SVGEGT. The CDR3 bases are TGTGCCAGCAGTTTTGCGGGGGCCCGCGGGGAGACCCAGTACTTC. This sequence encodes CASSFAGARGETQYF.

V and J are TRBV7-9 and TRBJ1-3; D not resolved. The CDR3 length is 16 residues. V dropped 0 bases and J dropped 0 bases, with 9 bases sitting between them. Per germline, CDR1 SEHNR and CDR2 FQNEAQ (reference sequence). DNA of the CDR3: TGTGCCAGCAGCTTAGCGGGCGGGAGCTCTGGAAACACCATATATTTT. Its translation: CASSLAGGSSGNTIYF.

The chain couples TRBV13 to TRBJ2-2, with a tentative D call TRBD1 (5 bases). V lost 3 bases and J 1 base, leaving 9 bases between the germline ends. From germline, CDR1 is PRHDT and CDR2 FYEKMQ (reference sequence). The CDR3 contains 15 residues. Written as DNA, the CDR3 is TGTGCCAGCAGCTTGGGGCAACGGAACACCGGGGAGCTGTTTTTT. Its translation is CASSLGQRNTGELFF.

The CDR3 coding sequence is TGTGCCAGCAGCGAGACCCAGCGTAGCAATCAGCCCCAGCATTTT. This translates into CASSETQRSNQPQHF. V gene TRBV4-2 combines with J gene TRBJ1-5; no definite D call. V was pared by 5 bases and J by 0 bases, with 11 bases between. Germline V gene lookup returns CDR1 LGHNA and CDR2 YNFKEQ. CDR3 length equals 15 residues.

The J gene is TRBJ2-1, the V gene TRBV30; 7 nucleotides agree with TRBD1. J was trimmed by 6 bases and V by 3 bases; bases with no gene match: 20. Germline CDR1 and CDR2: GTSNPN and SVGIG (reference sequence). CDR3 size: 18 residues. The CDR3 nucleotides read TGTGCCTGGAGCTATCGGCTAGGGGGCGCCATAAGGGTCAATGAGCAGTTCTTC. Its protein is CAWSYRLGGAIRVNEQFF. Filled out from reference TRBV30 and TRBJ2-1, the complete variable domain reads SQTIHQWPATLVQPVGSPLSLECTVEGTSNPNLYWYRQAAGRGLQLLFYSVGIGQISSEVPQNLSASRPQDRQFILSSKKLLLSDSGFYLCAWSYRLGGAIRVNEQFFGPGTRLTVL.

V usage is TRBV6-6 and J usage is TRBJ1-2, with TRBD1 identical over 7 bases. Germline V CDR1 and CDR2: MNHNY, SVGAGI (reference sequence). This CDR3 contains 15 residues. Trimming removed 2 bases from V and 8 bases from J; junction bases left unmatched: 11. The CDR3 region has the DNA TGTGCCAGCAGTTACCGCGACAGGGCGTTGGAGGGCTACACCTTC. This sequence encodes CASSYRDRALEGYTF.

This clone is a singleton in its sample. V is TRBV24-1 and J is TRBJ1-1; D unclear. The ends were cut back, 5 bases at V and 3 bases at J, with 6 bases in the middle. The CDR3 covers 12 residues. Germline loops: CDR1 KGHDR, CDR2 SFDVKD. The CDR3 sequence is CATSAPDTEAFF. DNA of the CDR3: TGTGCCACCAGTGCACCGGACACTGAAGCTTTCTTT.

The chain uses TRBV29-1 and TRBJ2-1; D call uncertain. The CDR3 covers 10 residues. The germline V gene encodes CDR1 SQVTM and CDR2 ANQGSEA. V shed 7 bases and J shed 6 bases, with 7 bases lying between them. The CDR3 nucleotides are TGCAGCGGAGGAAGCAATGAGCAGTTCTTC. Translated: CSGGSNEQFF.

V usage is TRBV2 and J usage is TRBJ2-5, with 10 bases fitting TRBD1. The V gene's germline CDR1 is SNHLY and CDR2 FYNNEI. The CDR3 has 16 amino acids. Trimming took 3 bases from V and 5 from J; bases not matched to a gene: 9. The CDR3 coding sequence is TGTGCCAGCAGTGAGAGGGACAGGGGCTTGGGGGAGACCCAGTACTTC. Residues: CASSERDRGLGETQYF.

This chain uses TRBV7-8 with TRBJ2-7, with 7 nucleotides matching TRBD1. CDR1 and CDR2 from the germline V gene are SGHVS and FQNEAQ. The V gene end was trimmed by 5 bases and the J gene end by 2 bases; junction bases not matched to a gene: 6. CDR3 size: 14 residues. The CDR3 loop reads CASSETGSTYEQYF. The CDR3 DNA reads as TGTGCCAGCAGCGAGACAGGGAGTACCTACGAGCAGTACTTC.

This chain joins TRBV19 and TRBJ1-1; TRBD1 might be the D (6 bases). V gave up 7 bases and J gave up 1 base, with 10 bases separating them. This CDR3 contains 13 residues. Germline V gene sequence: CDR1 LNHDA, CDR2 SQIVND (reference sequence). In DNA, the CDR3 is TGTGCCAGTAACTGGGGGCGGAACACTGAAGCTTTCTTT. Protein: CASNWGRNTEAFF.

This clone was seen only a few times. As DNA, the CDR3 is TGTGCCACCAGCAGAGTAGAGGGACAAAATTCACCCCTCCACTTT. Protein product: CATSRVEGQNSPLHF. The chain couples TRBV15 to TRBJ1-6, with D perhaps TRBD1 (6 bases). From germline, CDR1 is LNHNV and CDR2 YYDKDF (reference sequence). The CDR3 contains 15 residues. V was pared by 1 base and J by 7 bases, with 11 bases between.

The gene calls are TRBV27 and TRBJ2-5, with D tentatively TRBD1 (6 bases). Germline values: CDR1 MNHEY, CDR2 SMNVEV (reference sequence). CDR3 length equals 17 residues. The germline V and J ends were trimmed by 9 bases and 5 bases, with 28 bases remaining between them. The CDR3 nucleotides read TGTGCCAGGAAACCGCCCCGCAACAGGGTTTCGTACGAGACCCAGTACTTC. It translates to CARKPPRNRVSYETQYF.

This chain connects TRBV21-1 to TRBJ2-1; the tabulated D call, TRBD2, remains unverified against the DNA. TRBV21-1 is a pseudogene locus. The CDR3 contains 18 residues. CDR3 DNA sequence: TGTGCCAGCAGCATTACGTGTGGACTCACGAGCTCCTACAATGAGCAGTTCTTC. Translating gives CASSITCGLTSSYNEQFF.

The chain's CDR3 is CASTVEGYNSPLHF. The CDR3 DNA is TGCGCCAGTACAGTTGAGGGATATAATTCACCCCTCCACTTT. The chain joins TRBV5-1 to TRBJ1-6; D is unclear. The CDR3 length is 14 residues. The germline V gene encodes CDR1 SGHRS and CDR2 YFSETQ. Trimming stripped 8 bases from V and 4 bases from J, with 13 bases between. Full variable domain (rest looked up from reference TRBV5-1 and TRBJ1-6): KAGVTQTPRYLIKTRGQQVTLSCSPISGHRSVSWYQQTPGQGLQFLFEYFSETQRNKGNFPGRFSGRQFSNSRSEMNVSTLELGDSALYLCASTVEGYNSPLHFGNGTRLTVT.